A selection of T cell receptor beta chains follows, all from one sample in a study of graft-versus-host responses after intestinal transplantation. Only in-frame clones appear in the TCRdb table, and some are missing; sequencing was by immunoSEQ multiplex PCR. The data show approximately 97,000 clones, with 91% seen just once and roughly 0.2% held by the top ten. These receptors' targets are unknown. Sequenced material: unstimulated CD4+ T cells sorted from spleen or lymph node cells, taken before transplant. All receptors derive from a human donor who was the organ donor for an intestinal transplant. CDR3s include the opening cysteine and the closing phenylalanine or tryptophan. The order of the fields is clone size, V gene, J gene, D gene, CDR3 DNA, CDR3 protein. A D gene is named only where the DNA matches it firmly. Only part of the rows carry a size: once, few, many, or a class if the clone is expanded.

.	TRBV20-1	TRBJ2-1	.	TGCAGTGCTAGAGGGACAGCCCGCCAGTTCTTC	CSARGTARQFF
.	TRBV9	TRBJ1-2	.	TGTGCCAGCAGCGTAGGATCCACGGCGGGCGATGGCTACACCTTC	CASSVGSTAGDGYTF
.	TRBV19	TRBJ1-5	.	TGTGCCAGTAGATGGGGGAAGGGGACAAATCAGCCCCAGCATTTT	CASRWGKGTNQPQHF
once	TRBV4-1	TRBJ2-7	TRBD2	TGCGCCAGCAGCCAAGACGGGGAAGCGGGGGTGTACGAGCAGTACTTC	CASSQDGEAGVYEQYF
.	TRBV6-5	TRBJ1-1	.	TGTGCCAGCAGTTACTCTGTCTCCGTGAACACTGAAGCTTTCTTT	CASSYSVSVNTEAFF
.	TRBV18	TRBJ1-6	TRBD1	TGTGCCAGCTCACCAAGACAGGGGGATTCACCCCTCCACTTT	CASSPRQGDSPLHF
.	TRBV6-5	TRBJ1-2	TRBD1	TGTGCCAGCAGACCGACAGGGGTTTCCAATGGCTACACCTTC	CASRPTGVSNGYTF
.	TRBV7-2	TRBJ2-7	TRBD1	TGTGCCAGCAGCCGCTTGACAGGGTTCGAAGAGCAGTACTTC	CASSRLTGFEEQYF
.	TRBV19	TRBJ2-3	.	TGTGCCAGTATGACGGGGAAGGCGGCAGATACGCAGTATTTT	CASMTGKAADTQYF
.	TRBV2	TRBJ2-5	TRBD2	TGTGCCAGCAGTGATGATGGAGCGGGGAGACGCGAGACCCAGTACTTC	CASSDDGAGRRETQYF
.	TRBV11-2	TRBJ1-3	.	TGTGCCAGCAGCTTTAGACAGGCCGGAGGAAACACCATATATTTT	CASSFRQAGGNTIYF
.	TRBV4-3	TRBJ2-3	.	TGCGCCAGCAGCCAAGACCATCCAGATACGCAGTATTTT	CASSQDHPDTQYF
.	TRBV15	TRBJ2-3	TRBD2	TGTGCCACCAGCAGAAGACTAGCGGTCCTCGGGGATACGCAGTATTTT	CATSRRLAVLGDTQYF
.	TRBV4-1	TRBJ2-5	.	TGCGCCAGCAGCCAATCGGGACAACAGGGCTGGGAGACCCAGTACTTC	CASSQSGQQGWETQYF
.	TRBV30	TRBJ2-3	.	TGTGCCTGGAGTGTAAGGAGGGGGCCCACAGATACGCAGTATTTT	CAWSVRRGPTDTQYF
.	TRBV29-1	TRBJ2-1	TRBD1	TGCAGCGTTACTAGGACAGGGGTCTACAATGAGCAGTTCTTC	CSVTRTGVYNEQFF
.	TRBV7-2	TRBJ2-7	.	TGTGCCAGCAGCCTAGCTTACTACGAGCAGTACTTC	CASSLAYYEQYF
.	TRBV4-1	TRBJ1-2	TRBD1	TGCGCCAGCAGCCAAGATCTAGGGGACAGCTATGGCTACACCTTC	CASSQDLGDSYGYTF
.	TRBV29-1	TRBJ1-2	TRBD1	TGCAGCGTAGTACGGACAGGACAAACTCATGGCTACACCTTC	CSVVRTGQTHGYTF
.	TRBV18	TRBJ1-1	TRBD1	TGTGCCAGCTCAACGTGGACAGGGGAGGACTTATCGAACACTGAAGCTTTCTTT	CASSTWTGEDLSNTEAFF
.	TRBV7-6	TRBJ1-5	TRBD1	TGTGCCAGCAGCTTAGACTCCGGGACAGACTTTTATAGCAATCAGCCCCAGCATTTT	CASSLDSGTDFYSNQPQHF
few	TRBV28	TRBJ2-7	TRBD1	TGTGCCAGCAGGAGGACAGGCTACGAGCAGTACTTC	CASRRTGYEQYF
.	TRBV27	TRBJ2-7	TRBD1	TGTGCCAGCAGTCTCCAGTTGAACAGGGGCCCCCAGTACTTC	CASSLQLNRGPQYF
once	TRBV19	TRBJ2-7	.	TGTGCCAGTAGTATCCCGGGATACGAGCAGTACTTC	CASSIPGYEQYF
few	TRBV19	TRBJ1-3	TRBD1	TGTGCCAGTAGTATAAGGACAGGGGAAACTGGAAACACCATATATTTT	CASSIRTGETGNTIYF
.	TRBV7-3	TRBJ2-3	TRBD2	TGTGCCAGCAGCTTAACCCAGCGGGGGGGCCCCGGAGATACGCAGTATTTT	CASSLTQRGGPGDTQYF
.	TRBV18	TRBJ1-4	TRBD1	TGTGCCAGCTCCCGACAGGGGCTGGGTGAAAAACTGTTTTTT	CASSRQGLGEKLFF
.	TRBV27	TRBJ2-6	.	TGTGCCAGCAGTTTAGTCAGCTCTGGGGCCAACGTCCTGACTTTC	CASSLVSSGANVLTF
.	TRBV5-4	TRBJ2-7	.	TGTGCCAGCAGCTTGGACGGGAACTACGAGCAGTACTTC	CASSLDGNYEQYF
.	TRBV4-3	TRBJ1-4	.	TGCGCCAGCAGCCAACGCGTTGGGCAGGCAACTAATGAAAAACTGTTTTTT	CASSQRVGQATNEKLFF
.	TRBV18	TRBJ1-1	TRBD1	TGTGCCAGCTCACCATTAAGCGGGACAGGGTGGGCTAACACTGAAGCTTTCTTT	CASSPLSGTGWANTEAFF
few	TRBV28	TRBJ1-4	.	TGTGCCAGCAGTTTGGGCAGGAGGAATGAAAAACTGTTTTTT	CASSLGRRNEKLFF
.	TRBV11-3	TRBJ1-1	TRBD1	TGTGCCAGCAGTCGGGACAGGAACACTGAAGCTTTCTTT	CASSRDRNTEAFF
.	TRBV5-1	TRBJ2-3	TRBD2	TGCGCCAGCAGCTTGCGACTAGCCTCGACAGATACGCAGTATTTT	CASSLRLASTDTQYF
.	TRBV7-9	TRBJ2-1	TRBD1	TGTGCCAGCAGACTCGGCGGACAGGGGCGAACGTACAATGAGCAGTTCTTC	CASRLGGQGRTYNEQFF
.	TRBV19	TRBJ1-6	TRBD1	TGTGCCAGTAGTATAGCCGGGACAGGGGTCCATTCACCCCTCCACTTT	CASSIAGTGVHSPLHF
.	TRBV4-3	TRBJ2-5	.	TGCGCCAGCAGCCATGGTAGCGGAGTCCAAGAGACCCAGTACTTC	CASSHGSGVQETQYF